Sequencing of this T cell receptor beta chain was carried out in a study of T cells in Graves' hyperthyroidism and ophthalmopathy. TCR beta CDR3 region amplification was performed from RNA transcripts. The HTBI set primed first-round TCR CDR3 RT-PCR. TCRdb called the multiplex PCR reads again in MiXCR, with one record for every CDR3 protein. Seen here are more than 40,000 distinct CDR3 sequences, approximately 50% observed once, and the top ten hold about 30%. With 0 bases removed from V and 7 bases from J, the gap between germline ends came to 17 bases. CDR3 length equals 15 residues. Germline V lookup: CDR1 SGDLS, CDR2 YYNGEE.

V and J are TRBV9 and TRBJ2-7; D is possibly TRBD1 (5 bases). The receptor was isolated from a woman between 50 and 59 years old with Graves' hyperthyroidism. The sequenced sample was peripheral blood or thyroid tissue (not recorded which). The DNA for the CDR3 is TGTGCCAGCAGCGTAGAATGGTGGCAGGGCTATGAGCAGTACTTC. It encodes CASSVEWWQGYEQYF.